The source of this TCR beta chain is a study of cytomegalovirus exposure and HLA in healthy donors. There were likely unrecorded immune exposures, though donors were nominally healthy when sampled. This clone was detected a few times. The PCR contained 60 Vbeta and 13 Jbeta primers. Repertoires were generated with immunoSEQ multiplex PCR, while TCRdb's copy carries only in-frame clones and drops some. The table shows approximately 160,000 clones, with around 80% occurring only once. Looked up from germline, CDR1 is SGHAT and CDR2 is FQNNGV. V was pared by 2 bases and J by 3 bases, with 17 bases between. The CDR3 loop spans 18 amino acids.

Sequencing input: PBMCs. The clonotype was recovered from a woman in her 50s in good health and CMV-seropositive. The chain combines TRBV11-2 with TRBJ1-6; weak D call: TRBD1 (5 bases). CDR3 sequence: CASSLLTSGENYNSPLHF. CDR3 sequence (DNA): TGTGCCAGCAGCTTACTTACTTCGGGGGAGAACTATAATTCACCCCTCCACTTT.